This TCR beta chain came from a study of T cell responses to AZD1222 COVID-19 vaccine. Points from the study as a whole: CD4 TCRs covered the whole spike, strongest at regions 160-218 and 743-854.

Method: immunoSEQ multiplex PCR; TCRdb's copy keeps in-frame clones and lacks some. The sample lists fewer than 150,000 clones, 88% occurring once. Concerning this clone itself: No antigen is known for it. Other DNA sequences within the sample encode an identical CDR3.

The sequences come from peripheral blood, collected 28 days after the second AZD1222 dose. This receptor was taken from an adult who received the AZD1222 COVID-19 vaccine.

CDR3 loop: CASSSGQGNQPQHF. In DNA, the CDR3 is TGCGCCAGCAGCTCTGGACAGGGTAATCAGCCCCAGCATTTT. This chain links TRBV5-1 with TRBJ1-5, with 8 nucleotides matching TRBD1. In germline, CDR1 is SGHRS, CDR2 YFSETQ. V was clipped by 3 bases and J by 4 bases; unmatched bases: 3. There are 14 residues in the CDR3.